Presented here are 30 T cell receptor beta chains from one specimen sequenced in a study of Ad26.COV2.S vaccination and SARS-CoV-2 variants. Sample treatment: some 20 received Ad26.COV2.S at low or high dose, single or two shots; a few received placebo; per-sample allocation not given. Sampling happened 63 days after the first vaccine or placebo injection. Assay used: immunoSEQ multiplex PCR; TCRdb lists only in-frame clones, some missing. Of about 420,000 clones in the sample, approximately 90% were seen once. The sample in question was peripheral blood, obtained in a trial of Ad26.COV2.S vaccine versus placebo. These receptors were obtained from a person aged 18-65 years who received the Ad26.COV2.S COVID-19 vaccine or a placebo.

This clone occurred once. The rearrangement uses TRBV29-1 and TRBJ1-5; unclear D gene. The CDR3 loop spans 11 amino acids. V was shortened by 3 bases and J by 4 bases, with 4 bases between the two germline ends. Germline CDR1 SQVTM, CDR2 ANQGSEA. The DNA for the CDR3 is TGCAGCGTTGATTATAATCAGCCCCAGCATTTT. Amino acid sequence: CSVDYNQPQHF.

The chain links TRBV6-6 to TRBJ2-7; maybe TRBD2 (6 bases). This CDR3 has 13 residues. The V end was cut by 2 bases, the J end by 6 bases, with 11 bases between. The germline gives CDR1 MNHNY, CDR2 SVGAGI (reference sequence). CDR3 nucleotide sequence: TGTGCCAGCAGTTACAGACCCGGGGGCGAGCAGTACTTC. Amino acids: CASSYRPGGEQYF.

V gene TRBV19 combines with J gene TRBJ1-5; 9 bases are shared with TRBD1. From germline, CDR1 is LNHDA and CDR2 SQIVND (reference sequence). The CDR3 consists of 17 residues. The trim removed 0 bases at V and 2 bases at J, leaving 5 bases unmatched. The CDR3: CASSIDGTGIGNQPQHF. The CDR3 DNA follows: TGTGCCAGTAGTATAGATGGGACAGGGATCGGCAATCAGCCCCAGCATTTT.

The chain recombines TRBV5-6 with TRBJ1-2; no clear D gene. The CDR3 length is 14 residues. V gave up 4 bases and J gave up 0 bases, with 10 bases separating them. Looked up from germline, CDR1 is SGHDT and CDR2 is YYEEEE. The DNA of the CDR3 is TGTGCCAGCAGCCCTGCCGGGGCTAACTATGGCTACACCTTC. Its translation: CASSPAGANYGYTF.

The gene calls are TRBV14 and TRBJ1-4, with D hard to call. V lost 4 bases and J lost 0, with 9 bases in between. The CDR3 has 15 residues. CDR1 is SGHDN, CDR2 FVKESK, per germline. This chain's CDR3 is CASSRILATNEKLFF. The CDR3 bases are TGTGCCAGCAGCCGGATTCTCGCAACTAATGAAAAACTGTTTTTT. The variable domain in full, with the rest retrieved from reference TRBV14 and TRBJ1-4, is EAGVTQFPSHSVIEKGQTVTLRCDPISGHDNLYWYRRVMGKEIKFLLHFVKESKQDESGMPNNRFLAERTGGTYSTLKVQPAELEDSGVYFCASSRILATNEKLFFGSGTQLSVL.

The chain combines TRBV12-3 or TRBV12-4 with TRBJ2-1, with a weak D call TRBD1 (6 bases). Between the trimmed V and J ends, which lost 2 bases and 9 bases, there was a span of 11 bases. This CDR3 spans 13 amino acids. Here the CDR3 DNA reads TGTGCCAGCAGTTTAAACAGGGCTGGTGAGCAGTTCTTC. Its translation is CASSLNRAGEQFF.

The chain recombines TRBV6-1 with TRBJ2-7; D is tentatively TRBD1 or TRBD2 (5 bases each). This CDR3 region has 14 residues. Germline CDR1 reads MNHNS; CDR2 reads SASEGT. V lost 3 bases and J lost 2, with 11 bases in between. DNA of the CDR3: TGTGCCAGCAGTGATGGGGCCGGGGCCTACGAGCAGTACTTC. Its protein product is CASSDGAGAYEQYF.

This clone turned up a few times. The chain has TRBV6-1 and TRBJ2-7; TRBD2 matches at 7 bases. Looked up from germline, CDR1 is MNHNS and CDR2 is SASEGT. With V trimmed by 3 bases and J by 2 bases, 4 bases remained unmatched. The CDR3 has 14 amino acids. CDR3 in amino acids: CASSDGGGPYEQYF. Here the CDR3 DNA reads TGTGCCAGCAGTGACGGCGGGGGTCCCTACGAGCAGTACTTC.

The J gene is TRBJ1-5, the V gene TRBV9; D is possibly TRBD1 (6 bases). This CDR3 contains 14 residues. In germline, CDR1 is SGDLS, CDR2 YYNGEE. V lost 4 bases, J lost 3 bases, and 11 bases lay in between. In nucleotides, the CDR3 is TGTGCCAGCAGCACAGGGAACACCAATCAGCCCCAGCATTTT. The encoded protein is CASSTGNTNQPQHF.

A note on this clone: The junction shows a germline mismatch at one end, possibly a read error. The J gene is TRBJ2-7, the V gene TRBV25-1; 7 bases line up with TRBD1. CDR1 is MGHDK, CDR2 SYGVNS, per germline. This CDR3 contains 14 residues. The CDR3 DNA reads as TGTGCCAGCAGGATAAACAGGGGATCCTCCGAGCAGTACTTC. Translated: CASRINRGSSEQYF.

The V gene is TRBV4-1, the J gene TRBJ2-7, with D maybe TRBD2 (6 bases). Germline-derived CDR1 and CDR2 are MGHRA and YSYEKL. The CDR3 sequence is 17 residues long. Trimming cost V 2 bases and J 0 bases, with 17 bases left between them. Here the CDR3 DNA reads TGCGCCAGCAGCCAATTGGAGGGTTCGGGCAGCTCCTACGAGCAGTACTTC. Translation: CASSQLEGSGSSYEQYF.

The chain recombines TRBV19 with TRBJ2-7; D tentatively reads TRBD1 or TRBD2 (7 bases each). V shed 4 bases and J shed 2 bases, with 18 bases lying between them. The germline V gene encodes CDR1 LNHDA and CDR2 SQIVND (reference sequence). CDR3 size: 16 residues. CDR3 loop: CASSTPGQGGTYEQYF. CDR3 nucleotides: TGTGCCAGTAGTACTCCCGGCCAGGGGGGGACCTACGAGCAGTACTTC.

V gene TRBV29-1 combines with J gene TRBJ2-2; the D gene is possibly TRBD2 (7 bases). V lost 5 bases and J lost 4, with 14 bases in between. Germline V gene lookup returns CDR1 SQVTM and CDR2 ANQGSEA. This CDR3 has 14 residues. CDR3 residues: CSVFGGLGTGELFF. In DNA form, the CDR3 reads TGCAGCGTTTTCGGGGGGCTGGGCACCGGGGAGCTGTTTTTT.

Notes on this clone: Germline and junction disagree at one end, which may indicate a read error. The V gene is TRBV6-5, the J gene TRBJ2-7; TRBD2 matches at 9 bases. CDR1 and CDR2 from the germline V gene are MNHEY and SVGAGI. The length of the CDR3 is 15 residues. The CDR3 loop reads CASSPRGGASFEQYF. The CDR3 DNA reads as TGTGCCAGCAGCCCACGCGGGGGGGCCTCCTTCGAGCAGTACTTC.

This rearrangement joins TRBV30 to TRBJ1-4; D remains ambiguous. Looked up from germline, CDR1 is GTSNPN and CDR2 is SVGIG (reference sequence). Between the trimmed V and J ends, which lost 2 bases and 4 bases, there was a span of 8 bases. The CDR3 has 13 amino acids. The CDR3 DNA follows: TGTGCCTGGAGTTCTCAGAATAATGAAAAACTGTTTTTT. This gives the protein CAWSSQNNEKLFF. The full variable domain, completed using reference TRBV30 and TRBJ1-4, is SQTIHQWPATLVQPVGSPLSLECTVEGTSNPNLYWYRQAAGRGLQLLFYSVGIGQISSEVPQNLSASRPQDRQFILSSKKLLLSDSGFYLCAWSSQNNEKLFFGSGTQLSVL.

This rearrangement joins TRBV5-1 to TRBJ1-1, with a possible D match to TRBD1 (5 bases). CDR3 length: 13 residues. Deletions cut 2 bases from V and 1 base from J, with 6 bases between. Germline V gives CDR1 SGHRS, CDR2 YFSETQ. The CDR3 loop reads CASSFQGNTEAFF. CDR3 sequence (DNA): TGCGCCAGCAGCTTTCAGGGGAACACTGAAGCTTTCTTT. Using reference TRBV5-1 and TRBJ1-1 for the parts outside the CDR3, the full variable domain is KAGVTQTPRYLIKTRGQQVTLSCSPISGHRSVSWYQQTPGQGLQFLFEYFSETQRNKGNFPGRFSGRQFSNSRSEMNVSTLELGDSALYLCASSFQGNTEAFFGQGTRLTVV.

This chain joins TRBV7-9 and TRBJ1-1; TRBD1 aligns across 11 bases. Germline V gene lookup returns CDR1 SEHNR and CDR2 FQNEAQ (reference sequence). V gave up 5 bases and J gave up 4 bases; unmatched junction bases: 12. CDR3 size: 17 residues. The CDR3 DNA is TGTGCCAGCAGCGCCCGGACAGGGGGCACAAGGGGCACTGAAGCTTTCTTT. It codes for CASSARTGGTRGTEAFF.

The chain is built from TRBV6-1 and TRBJ1-4, with a weak D call TRBD1 (5 bases). With 4 bases removed from V and 1 base from J, the gap between germline ends came to 13 bases. The germline CDR1 and CDR2 sequences are MNHNS and SASEGT. CDR3 length: 16 residues. The CDR3 is CASSGTTGGTNEKLFF. CDR3 in DNA: TGTGCCAGCAGTGGGACTACAGGTGGAACTAATGAAAAACTGTTTTTT.

This chain joins TRBV28 and TRBJ1-5, with 7 bases lining up with TRBD1. The germline V gene encodes CDR1 MDHEN and CDR2 SYDVKM. CDR3 length equals 15 residues. The V and J ends lost 7 bases and 6 bases, in that order; junction bases with no gene match: 12. The CDR3 nucleotides are TGTGCCAGCACCGGAAGACAGGGATTCGTTCAGCCCCAGCATTTT. The encoded protein is CASTGRQGFVQPQHF.

This rearrangement joins TRBV6-4 to TRBJ2-1; 11 bases agree with TRBD2. The V segment lost 8 bases and the J segment 5 bases; nucleotides outside the gene matches: 8. The CDR3 runs to 15 residues. The germline V gene encodes CDR1 MRHNA and CDR2 SNTAGT. For the CDR3, the DNA is TGTGCCAGCGCCCCCCTAGCGGGGGGCGACAATGAGCAGTTCTTC. It specifies CASAPLAGGDNEQFF.

This clone showed up just once. The V call is TRBV5-4, the J call TRBJ2-2, with D possibly being TRBD1 or TRBD2 (6 bases each). Germline CDR1 is SGHNT and CDR2 is YYREEE (reference sequence). V lost 3 bases and J lost 8, with 17 bases in between. This CDR3 is built from 15 residues. The CDR3 sequence is CASSWAGGAGGELFF. For the CDR3, the DNA is TGTGCCAGCAGCTGGGCCGGGGGCGCCGGGGGGGAGCTGTTTTTT.

This clone was counted between two and nine times. The CDR3 sequence is CASSLDLSTTNEKLFF. CDR3 DNA: TGCGCCAGCAGCTTGGACCTGAGCACAACTAATGAAAAACTGTTTTTT. The gene calls are TRBV5-1 and TRBJ1-4; D remains ambiguous. The germline V gene encodes CDR1 SGHRS and CDR2 YFSETQ. Trimming took off 0 bases at V and 0 bases at J, with 9 bases between the two ends. The CDR3 is 16 amino acids.

The chain couples TRBV14 to TRBJ2-3, with D maybe TRBD1 (6 bases). This CDR3 spans 16 amino acids. Germline V CDR1 and CDR2: SGHDN, FVKESK. The germline V and J ends were trimmed by 1 base and 4 bases, with 15 bases remaining between them. The CDR3 DNA sequence: TGTGCCAGCAGCCAAGTCCCACAGGGCTTCCCAGATACGCAGTATTTT. Amino acid sequence: CASSQVPQGFPDTQYF.

The gene calls are TRBV30 and TRBJ1-2, with TRBD1 matching 8 bases. Germline V gene data show CDR1 as GTSNPN and CDR2 as SVGIG (reference sequence). The CDR3 is 11 residues long. Trimming removed 4 bases from V and 8 bases from J; junction bases left unmatched: 3. The CDR3 sequence: CAWKGQAGYTF. The CDR3 region has the DNA TGTGCCTGGAAGGGACAGGCGGGCTACACCTTC.

V and J are TRBV7-3 and TRBJ2-5; weak D call: TRBD2 (7 bases). This CDR3 is 16 amino acids long. The germline CDR1 and CDR2 sequences are SGHTA and FQGTGA. V was trimmed by 5 bases and J by 5 bases, leaving 21 bases between them. The chain's CDR3 is CASSGLDRAGGETQYF. CDR3 nucleotide sequence: TGTGCCAGCAGCGGACTGGACAGAGCCGGGGGGGAGACCCAGTACTTC.

V is TRBV7-6 and J is TRBJ2-1; D unresolved. Germline-derived CDR1 and CDR2 are SGHVS and FNYEAQ. This CDR3 has 15 residues. The V end lost 5 bases, the J end lost 5 bases, and 16 bases lay between the germline ends. CDR3 DNA sequence: TGTGCCAGCAGCACACTTAGTTTACCTCACAATGAGCAGTTCTTC. Its translation: CASSTLSLPHNEQFF. Full variable domain (outside the CDR3, taken from reference TRBV7-6 and TRBJ2-1): GAGVSQSPRYKVTKRGQDVALRCDPISGHVSLYWYRQALGQGPEFLTYFNYEAQQDKSGLPNDRFSAERPEGSISTLTIQRTEQRDSAMYRCASSTLSLPHNEQFFGPGTRLTVL.

The chain employs TRBV7-9 and TRBJ1-2, with TRBD1 identical over 9 bases. Germline trimming cut 5 bases from V and 8 bases from J; bases unmatched to any gene: 12. Germline CDR1 reads SEHNR; CDR2 reads FQNEAQ (reference sequence). The CDR3 covers 15 residues. CDR3 sequence reads: CASSPGQGEEVGYTF. As DNA, the CDR3 is TGTGCCAGCAGCCCGGGACAGGGAGAGGAGGTGGGCTACACCTTC.

The genes are TRBV15 and TRBJ1-1; maybe TRBD1 (6 bases). The CDR3 sequence is 15 residues long. Trimming took off 0 bases at V and 10 bases at J, with 18 bases between the two ends. Germline assignment: CDR1 LNHNV and CDR2 YYDKDF (reference sequence). DNA for the CDR3: TGTGCCACCAGCAGAGACCTTACAGGGACTGGGGCAGCTTTCTTT. Translation gives CATSRDLTGTGAAFF.

This clone was counted between two and nine times. V gene TRBV7-9 combines with J gene TRBJ2-7; D might be TRBD2 (5 bases). Trimming removed 0 bases from V and 2 bases from J, with 11 bases in between. This CDR3 has 15 residues. CDR1 SEHNR and CDR2 FQNEAQ come from the germline V gene (reference sequence). This CDR3 is CASSLAGVGPYEQYF. The CDR3 region has the DNA TGTGCCAGCAGCTTAGCCGGGGTTGGGCCCTACGAGCAGTACTTC.

In its sample, this clone was seen once. V is TRBV6-5 and J is TRBJ1-2, with 8 bases aligning to TRBD1. From germline, CDR1 is MNHEY and CDR2 SVGAGI. J lost 5 bases, V lost 5 bases, and 4 bases had no gene match. The CDR3 covers 13 residues. The CDR3 here is CASSTGQGYGYTF. CDR3 bases: TGTGCCAGCAGTACTGGACAGGGATATGGCTACACCTTC.